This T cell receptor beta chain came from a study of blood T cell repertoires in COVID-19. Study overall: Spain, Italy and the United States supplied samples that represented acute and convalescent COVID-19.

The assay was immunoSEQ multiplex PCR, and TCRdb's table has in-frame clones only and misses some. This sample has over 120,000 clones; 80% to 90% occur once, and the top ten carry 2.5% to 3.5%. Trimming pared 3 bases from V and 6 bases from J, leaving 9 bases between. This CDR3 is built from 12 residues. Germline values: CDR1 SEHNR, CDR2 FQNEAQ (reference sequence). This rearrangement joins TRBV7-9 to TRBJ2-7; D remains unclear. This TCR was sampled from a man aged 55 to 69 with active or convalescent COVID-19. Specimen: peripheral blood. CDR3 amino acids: CASSLRPGEQYF. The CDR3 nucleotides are TGTGCCAGCAGCTTGAGACCGGGCGAGCAGTACTTC.